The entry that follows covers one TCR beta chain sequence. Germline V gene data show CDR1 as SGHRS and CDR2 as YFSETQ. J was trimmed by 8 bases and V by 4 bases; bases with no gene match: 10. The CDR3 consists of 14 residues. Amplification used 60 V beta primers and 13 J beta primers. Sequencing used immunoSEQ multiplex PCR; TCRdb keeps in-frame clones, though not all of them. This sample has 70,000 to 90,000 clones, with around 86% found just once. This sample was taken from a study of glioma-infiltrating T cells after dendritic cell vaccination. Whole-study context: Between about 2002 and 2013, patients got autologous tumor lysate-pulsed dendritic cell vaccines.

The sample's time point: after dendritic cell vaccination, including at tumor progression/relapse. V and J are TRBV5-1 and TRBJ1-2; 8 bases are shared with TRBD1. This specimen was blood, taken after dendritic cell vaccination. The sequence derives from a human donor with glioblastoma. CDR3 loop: CASSPGDRYGGYTF. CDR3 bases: TGCGCCAGCAGCCCCGGGGACAGGTATGGCGGCTACACCTTC.